This TCR beta chain stems from a study of spatial heterogeneity in lung cancer. Points from the study as a whole: Whereas they appeared in blood less at follow-up, ubiquitous expanded tumor TCRs appeared there more at resection.

In the library, each TCR cDNA molecule bore its own unique molecular identifier. TCRdb re-analysed the 5' RACE reads in MiXCR, keeping a single row per CDR3 protein. Among roughly 110,000 distinct CDR3 sequences listed, under 14% were seen once. Time point meaning: blood at routine non-recurrence follow-up after resection. No cell sorting; template was whole RNA from tumor, lung tissue or PBMC. Germline V gene data show CDR1 as DFQATT and CDR2 as SNEGSKA (reference sequence). Trimming stripped 3 bases from V and 6 bases from J, with 12 bases between. The length of the CDR3 is 13 residues. Concerning this clonotype itself: Its antigen is unidentified.

The sequencing here drew on PBMCs, taken at follow-up. The sequence was obtained from a female donor with early-stage non-small cell lung cancer. This rearrangement joins TRBV20-1 to TRBJ2-1; D might be TRBD1 or TRBD2, each matching 6 bases. This CDR3 reads CSARGASANEQFF. The CDR3, as DNA: TGCAGTGCTAGGGGGGCTAGCGCCAATGAGCAGTTCTTC.